This passage covers 31 T cell receptor beta chains from one sample sequenced in a study of T cells expressing NK-cell markers. TCRdb reprocessed the 5' RACE reads, with one entry per CDR3 protein and no DNA. Its table lists over 150,000 distinct CDR3 sequences. Specimen: blood T cells: a sorted CD56 or NKG2C T cell subset, CD4+ or CD8+ T cells, or bulk PBMC T cells (not recorded which). The receptors shown here come from a woman between 45 and 60 years old in good health.

CDR3 protein: CASRVDFRTDTQYF. V and J are TRBV12-3 or TRBV12-4 and TRBJ2-3; TCRdb's D call, TRBD2, is unchecked because there is no DNA. The length of the CDR3 is 14 residues.

The CDR3: CASSYGGLAGDEQFF. This chain links TRBV6-2 or TRBV6-3 with TRBJ2-1; TCRdb lists TRBD2, though no DNA is available to test this call. CDR3 length: 15 residues. The germline gives CDR1 MNHEY, CDR2 SVGEGT.

The CDR3 protein is CASSFRANPMNTEAFF. The J gene is TRBJ1-1, the V gene TRBV11-3. The CDR3 has 16 residues. Per the germline V gene, CDR1 is SGHNT and CDR2 is YENEEA.

The chain links TRBV5-1 to TRBJ2-5. The CDR3 totals 13 residues. CDR1 and CDR2 (germline): SGHRS, YFSETQ. CDR3 in amino acids: CASSRDDRETQYF.

The chain couples TRBV5-1 to TRBJ1-1. CDR3 size: 13 residues. The germline V gene encodes CDR1 SGHRS and CDR2 YFSETQ. CDR3 sequence: CASSLYGQLEAFF.

This chain joins TRBV6-4 and TRBJ2-1; TCRdb indicates TRBD1, and absent DNA this call remains unverified. The CDR3 has 15 residues. Germline-derived CDR1 and CDR2 are MRHNA and SNTAGT. CDR3 sequence: CASSESSGGYNEQFF.

The chain is built from TRBV24-1 and TRBJ2-7; with no DNA, the TCRdb D assignment of TRBD1 cannot be verified. The CDR3 extends over 15 amino acids. Germline assignment: CDR1 KGHDR and CDR2 SFDVKD. The CDR3: CATSDRGQGRNEQYF.

V gene TRBV5-1 combines with J gene TRBJ2-3. Per the germline V gene, CDR1 is SGHRS and CDR2 is YFSETQ. The CDR3 extends over 16 amino acids. CDR3 region: CASSLGPTGSTDTQYF.

The CDR3 is CASSPDSPGELFF. The J gene is TRBJ2-2, the V gene TRBV27. The CDR3 totals 13 residues. CDR1 MNHEY and CDR2 SMNVEV come from the germline V gene (reference sequence).

This rearrangement joins TRBV19 to TRBJ2-1. Germline CDR1 and CDR2: LNHDA and SQIVND (reference sequence). The CDR3 is made up of 12 amino acids. CDR3 amino acids: CATSSVHNEQFF. Supplemented by reference TRBV19 and TRBJ2-1, the full variable domain reads DGGITQSPKYLFRKEGQNVTLSCEQNLNHDAMYWYRQDPGQGLRLIYYSQIVNDFQKGDIAEGYSVSREKKESFPLTVTSAQKNPTAFYLCATSSVHNEQFFGPGTRLTVL.

The V call is TRBV2, the J call TRBJ2-1; TCRdb reports TRBD2, a call that lacks DNA to check it against. Germline lookup yields CDR1 SNHLY and CDR2 FYNNEI. The CDR3 sequence is 18 residues long. The CDR3 region is CASSGLSTSGRFGDEQFF.

V is TRBV10-1 and J is TRBJ2-3; TCRdb proposes TRBD2, but this gene call is untestable without DNA. The CDR3 extends over 15 amino acids. The V gene's germline CDR1 is WNHNN and CDR2 SYGVQD (reference sequence). CDR3 sequence reads: CASSDGRDSTDTQYF.

The chain couples TRBV12-3 or TRBV12-4 to TRBJ1-1; TCRdb indicates TRBD1, and absent DNA this call remains unverified. This CDR3 is 14 amino acids long. The CDR3 sequence: CASSSDQGRTEAFF.

The chain joins TRBV7-8 to TRBJ2-1; the TRBD1 assignment by TCRdb is unverifiable without DNA. This CDR3 contains 15 residues. Looked up from germline, CDR1 is SGHVS and CDR2 is FQNEAQ. The CDR3 sequence: CASSSPDGAYNEQFF.

This chain connects TRBV6-5 to TRBJ2-5; absent DNA, TCRdb's TRBD2 call cannot be checked. The length of the CDR3 is 18 residues. Per the germline V gene, CDR1 is MNHEY and CDR2 is SVGAGI. The CDR3 spells CASSYSVSGGGVQETQYF.

This chain connects TRBV27 to TRBJ2-1; the TCRdb call, TRBD2, lacks DNA for checking. CDR3 length: 13 amino acids. Germline V gene lookup returns CDR1 MNHEY and CDR2 SMNVEV (reference sequence). This CDR3 reads CASSLSSGTSLFF.

The chain links TRBV5-5 to TRBJ1-2. The CDR3 has 14 residues. Germline V lookup: CDR1 SGHKS, CDR2 YYEKEE (reference sequence). The CDR3 loop reads CASSLAGSGYGYTF.

This chain uses TRBV11-2 with TRBJ2-7; the D call from TCRdb, TRBD2, cannot be confirmed without DNA. This CDR3 has 16 residues. CDR1 is SGHAT and CDR2 is FQNNGV in the germline V gene. The CDR3 loop reads CASRRLAGDFVNEQYF.

The chain recombines TRBV24-1 with TRBJ2-3. This CDR3 is built from 14 residues. CDR1 is KGHDR, CDR2 SFDVKD, per germline. This chain's CDR3 is CATSDFNYPDTQYF.

V gene TRBV20-1 combines with J gene TRBJ1-4. This CDR3 has 17 residues. Germline CDR1 DFQATT, CDR2 SNEGSKA (reference sequence). CDR3 in amino acids: CSARDSRVYPTNEKLFF.

This sequence joins TRBV15 and TRBJ2-1; with no DNA, the TCRdb D assignment of TRBD2 cannot be verified. The CDR3 is 16 amino acids. CDR1 is LNHNV and CDR2 is YYDKDF in the germline V gene (reference sequence). The CDR3 region is CATSRGGRGRVNEQFF. Full variable domain (outside the CDR3, taken from reference TRBV15 and TRBJ2-1): DAMVIQNPRYQVTQFGKPVTLSCSQTLNHNVMYWYQQKSSQAPKLLFHYYDKDFNNEADTPDNFQSRRPNTSFCFLDIRSPGLGDTAMYLCATSRGGRGRVNEQFFGPGTRLTVL.

This chain links TRBV28 with TRBJ2-5. The CDR3 covers 14 residues. Per germline, CDR1 MDHEN and CDR2 SYDVKM. CDR3 sequence: CASSFFAAQETQYF.

This sequence joins TRBV10-3 and TRBJ1-1. This CDR3 has 13 amino acids. Per germline, CDR1 ENHRY and CDR2 SYGVKD. CDR3 protein: CAISDMSGTEAFF.

The V gene is TRBV3-1, the J gene TRBJ2-7; TCRdb gives TRBD1 as the D gene, but with no DNA this cannot be confirmed. Germline CDR1 LGHDT, CDR2 YNNKEL (reference sequence). This CDR3 spans 14 amino acids. CDR3 amino acids: CASSPPGTAYEQYF.

The chain uses TRBV4-1 and TRBJ1-1; TCRdb's D call of TRBD1 is untestable without DNA. CDR1 is MGHRA, CDR2 YSYEKL, per germline. The CDR3 is 15 amino acids. CDR3 protein: CASSQSDRGRAEAFF.

The V and J genes are TRBV7-7 and TRBJ2-3; TCRdb outputs TRBD1, but without DNA this stays unchecked. The CDR3 runs 13 residues. The germline CDR1 and CDR2 sequences are SSHAT and FNYEAQ (reference sequence). CDR3 protein: CASSSARGDTQYF.

The chain is built from TRBV11-2 and TRBJ2-1; TCRdb indicates TRBD2, and absent DNA this call remains unverified. This CDR3 is built from 13 residues. Germline V gives CDR1 SGHAT, CDR2 FQNNGV. The CDR3 loop is CASSPFWRDEQFF.

The chain employs TRBV7-9 and TRBJ2-7; checking the TCRdb D call of TRBD2 is not possible without DNA. Per germline, CDR1 SEHNR and CDR2 FQNEAQ (reference sequence). The CDR3 sequence is 14 residues long. CDR3 residues: CASSTLREAYEQYF.

The rearrangement links TRBV10-3 to TRBJ2-5; TCRdb returns TRBD2, unconfirmable since there is no DNA. This CDR3 has 16 residues. Germline assignment: CDR1 ENHRY and CDR2 SYGVKD. CDR3 sequence reads: CAISAKTSGSGETQYF.

The CDR3 is CASSEVSPLGEQYF. The rearrangement links TRBV25-1 to TRBJ2-7; TCRdb's D call, TRBD1, is unchecked because there is no DNA. This CDR3 has 14 amino acids. Germline loops: CDR1 MGHDK, CDR2 SYGVNS.

V usage is TRBV30 and J usage is TRBJ2-3; with no DNA, the TCRdb D assignment of TRBD2 cannot be verified. In germline, CDR1 is GTSNPN, CDR2 SVGIG (reference sequence). The CDR3 covers 14 residues. The CDR3 is CAWSGGLGTDTQYF.